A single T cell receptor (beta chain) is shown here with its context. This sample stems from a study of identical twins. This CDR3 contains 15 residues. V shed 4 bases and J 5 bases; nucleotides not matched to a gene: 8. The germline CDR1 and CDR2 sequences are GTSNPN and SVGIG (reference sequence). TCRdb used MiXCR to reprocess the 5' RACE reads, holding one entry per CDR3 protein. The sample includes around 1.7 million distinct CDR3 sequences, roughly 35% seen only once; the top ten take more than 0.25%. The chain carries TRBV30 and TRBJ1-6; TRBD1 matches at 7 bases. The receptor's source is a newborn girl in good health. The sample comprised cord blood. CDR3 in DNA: TGTGCCTGGACCCCCCGACAGGGAAATAATTCACCCCTCCACTTT. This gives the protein CAWTPRQGNNSPLHF.